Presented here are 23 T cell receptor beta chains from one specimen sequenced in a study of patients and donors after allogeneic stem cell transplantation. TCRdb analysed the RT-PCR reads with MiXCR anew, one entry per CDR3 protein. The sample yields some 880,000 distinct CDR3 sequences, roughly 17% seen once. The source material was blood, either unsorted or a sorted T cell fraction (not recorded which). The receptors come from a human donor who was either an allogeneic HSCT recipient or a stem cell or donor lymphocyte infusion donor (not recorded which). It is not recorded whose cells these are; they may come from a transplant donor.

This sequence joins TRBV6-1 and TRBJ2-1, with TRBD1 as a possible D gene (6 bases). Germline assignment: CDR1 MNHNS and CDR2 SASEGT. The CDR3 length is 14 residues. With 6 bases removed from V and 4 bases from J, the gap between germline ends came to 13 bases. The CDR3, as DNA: TGTGCCAGCAGAGTGACAAGGGGGTACAATGAGCAGTTCTTC. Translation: CASRVTRGYNEQFF.

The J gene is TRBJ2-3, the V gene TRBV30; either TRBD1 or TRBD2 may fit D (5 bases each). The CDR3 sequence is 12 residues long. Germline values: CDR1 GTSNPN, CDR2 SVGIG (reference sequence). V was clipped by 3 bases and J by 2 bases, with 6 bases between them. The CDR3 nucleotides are TGTGCCTGGAGGGGGGACACAGATACGCAGTATTTT. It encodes CAWRGDTDTQYF. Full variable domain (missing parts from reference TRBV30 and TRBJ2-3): SQTIHQWPATLVQPVGSPLSLECTVEGTSNPNLYWYRQAAGRGLQLLFYSVGIGQISSEVPQNLSASRPQDRQFILSSKKLLLSDSGFYLCAWRGDTDTQYFGPGTRLTVL.

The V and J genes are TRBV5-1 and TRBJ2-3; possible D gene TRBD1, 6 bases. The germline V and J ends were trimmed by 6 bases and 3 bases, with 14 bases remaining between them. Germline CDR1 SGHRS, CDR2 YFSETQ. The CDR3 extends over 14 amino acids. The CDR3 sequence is CASTSGAWTDTQYF. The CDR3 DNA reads TGCGCCAGCACTTCAGGGGCGTGGACAGATACGCAGTATTTT.

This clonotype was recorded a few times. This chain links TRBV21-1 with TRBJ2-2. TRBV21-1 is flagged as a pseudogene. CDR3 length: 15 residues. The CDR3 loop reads CASSKGPNNTGELFF. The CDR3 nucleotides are TGTGCCAGCAGCAAAGGGCCTAACAACACCGGGGAGCTGTTTTTT.

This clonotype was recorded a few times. The CDR3 is CASSLGAGMQPQHF. As DNA, the CDR3 is TGCGCCAGCAGCTTGGGGGCAGGGATGCAGCCCCAGCATTTT. This chain connects TRBV5-1 to TRBJ1-5, with D perhaps TRBD1 (5 bases). The CDR3 sequence is 14 residues long. V was cut by 0 bases and J by 7 bases, with 11 bases left in between. Germline CDR1 is SGHRS and CDR2 is YFSETQ.

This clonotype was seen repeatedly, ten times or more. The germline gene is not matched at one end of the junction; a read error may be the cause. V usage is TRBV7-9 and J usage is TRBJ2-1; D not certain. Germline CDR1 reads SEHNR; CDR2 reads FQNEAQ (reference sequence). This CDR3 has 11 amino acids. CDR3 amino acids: CASSLVDEQFF. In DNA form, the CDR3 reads TGTGCCAGCAGTTTAGTCGATGAGCAGTTCTTC.

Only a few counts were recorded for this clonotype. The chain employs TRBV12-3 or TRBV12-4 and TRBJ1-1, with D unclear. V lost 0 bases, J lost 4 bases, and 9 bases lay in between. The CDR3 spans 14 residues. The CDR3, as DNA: TGTGCCAGCAGTTTAGCGGAGCGGGGCACTGAAGCTTTCTTT. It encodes CASSLAERGTEAFF.

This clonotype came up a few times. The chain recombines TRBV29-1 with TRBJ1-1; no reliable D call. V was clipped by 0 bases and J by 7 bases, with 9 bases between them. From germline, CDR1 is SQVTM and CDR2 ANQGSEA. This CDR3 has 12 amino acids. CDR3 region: CSVEDLGNEAFF. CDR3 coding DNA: TGCAGCGTTGAAGATCTGGGAAATGAAGCTTTCTTT.

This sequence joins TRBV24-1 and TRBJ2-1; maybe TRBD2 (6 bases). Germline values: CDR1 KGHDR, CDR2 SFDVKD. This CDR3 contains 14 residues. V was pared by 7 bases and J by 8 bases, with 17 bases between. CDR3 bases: TGTGCCACCAGATCAAAGTTTAGGGAGGATGAGCAGTTCTTC. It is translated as CATRSKFREDEQFF.

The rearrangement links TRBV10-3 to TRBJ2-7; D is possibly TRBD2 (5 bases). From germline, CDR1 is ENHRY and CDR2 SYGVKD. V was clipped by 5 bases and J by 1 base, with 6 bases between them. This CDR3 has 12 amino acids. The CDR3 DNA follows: TGTGCCATCAGTAGCGGTTCCTACGAGCAGTACTTC. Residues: CAISSGSYEQYF.

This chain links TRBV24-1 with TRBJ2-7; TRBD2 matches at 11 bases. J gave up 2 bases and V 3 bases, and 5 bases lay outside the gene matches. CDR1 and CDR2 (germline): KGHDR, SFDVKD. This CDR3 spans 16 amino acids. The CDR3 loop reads CATSDGTSGTPYEQYF. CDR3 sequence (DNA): TGTGCCACCAGTGATGGGACTAGCGGAACGCCCTACGAGCAGTACTTC.

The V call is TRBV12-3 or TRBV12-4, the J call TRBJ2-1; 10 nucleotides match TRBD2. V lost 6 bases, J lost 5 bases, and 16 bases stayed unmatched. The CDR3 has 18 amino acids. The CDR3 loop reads CASSTYIKSGGADNEQFF. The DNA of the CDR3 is TGTGCCAGCAGCACATACATCAAGAGCGGGGGGGCCGACAATGAGCAGTTCTTC.

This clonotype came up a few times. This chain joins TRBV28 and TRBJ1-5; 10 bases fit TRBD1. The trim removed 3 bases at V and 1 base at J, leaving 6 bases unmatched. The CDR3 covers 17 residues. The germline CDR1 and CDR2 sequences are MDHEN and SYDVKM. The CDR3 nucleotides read TGTGCCAGCAGTTTGACAGGGGGCGGGTCAAGCAATCAGCCCCAGCATTTT. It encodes CASSLTGGGSSNQPQHF. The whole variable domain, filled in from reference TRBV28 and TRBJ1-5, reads DVKVTQSSRYLVKRTGEKVFLECVQDMDHENMFWYRQDPGLGLRLIYFSYDVKMKEKGDIPEGYSVSREKKERFSLILESASTNQTSMYLCASSLTGGGSSNQPQHFGDGTRLSIL.

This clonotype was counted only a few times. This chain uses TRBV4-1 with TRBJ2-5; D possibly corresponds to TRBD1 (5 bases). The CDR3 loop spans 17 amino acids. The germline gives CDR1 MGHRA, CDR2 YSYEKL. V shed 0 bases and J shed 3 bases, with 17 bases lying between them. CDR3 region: CASSQDWGSQVKETQYF. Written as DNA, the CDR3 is TGCGCCAGCAGCCAAGATTGGGGCTCACAGGTTAAAGAGACCCAGTACTTC.

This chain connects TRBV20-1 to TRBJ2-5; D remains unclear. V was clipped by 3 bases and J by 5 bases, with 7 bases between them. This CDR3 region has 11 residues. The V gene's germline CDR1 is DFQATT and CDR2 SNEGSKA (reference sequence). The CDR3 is CSASVGETQYF. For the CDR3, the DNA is TGCAGTGCTAGTGTGGGGGAGACCCAGTACTTC.

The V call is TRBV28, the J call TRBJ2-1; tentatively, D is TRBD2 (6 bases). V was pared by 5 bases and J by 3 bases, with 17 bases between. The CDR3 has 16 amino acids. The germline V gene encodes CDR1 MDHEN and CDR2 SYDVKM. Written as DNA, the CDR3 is TGTGCCAGCAGTCGATTGACTAGAGGGGACTACAATGAGCAGTTCTTC. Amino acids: CASSRLTRGDYNEQFF.

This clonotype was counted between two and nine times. CDR3 DNA: TGTGCCATCAGTGATGGAGGGGCGGGAACCGGGGAGCTGTTTTTT. It codes for CAISDGGAGTGELFF. This chain connects TRBV10-3 to TRBJ2-2; perhaps TRBD2 as D (6 bases). Between the trimmed V and J ends, which lost 3 bases and 5 bases, there was a span of 13 bases. From germline, CDR1 is ENHRY and CDR2 SYGVKD. The CDR3 length is 15 residues.

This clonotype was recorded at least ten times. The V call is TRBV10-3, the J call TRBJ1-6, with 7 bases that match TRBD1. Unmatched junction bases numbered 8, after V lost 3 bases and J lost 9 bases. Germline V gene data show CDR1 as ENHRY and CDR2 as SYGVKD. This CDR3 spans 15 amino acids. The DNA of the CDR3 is TGTGCCATCAGTGATTCCGGGACAGAGATTTCACCCCTCCACTTT. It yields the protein CAISDSGTEISPLHF.

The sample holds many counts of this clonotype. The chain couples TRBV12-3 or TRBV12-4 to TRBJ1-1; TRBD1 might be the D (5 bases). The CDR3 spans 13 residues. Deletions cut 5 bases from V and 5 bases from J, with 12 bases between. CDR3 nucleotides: TGTGCCAGCAGTCCCAGGGTTCTGACTGAAGCTTTCTTT. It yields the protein CASSPRVLTEAFF.

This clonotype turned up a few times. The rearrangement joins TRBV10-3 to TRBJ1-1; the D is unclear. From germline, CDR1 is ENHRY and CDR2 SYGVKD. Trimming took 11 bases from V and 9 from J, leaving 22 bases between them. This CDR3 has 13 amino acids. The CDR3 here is CAGQTQAGSKAFF. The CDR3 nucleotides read TGTGCCGGCCAGACTCAGGCGGGGTCGAAAGCTTTCTTT.

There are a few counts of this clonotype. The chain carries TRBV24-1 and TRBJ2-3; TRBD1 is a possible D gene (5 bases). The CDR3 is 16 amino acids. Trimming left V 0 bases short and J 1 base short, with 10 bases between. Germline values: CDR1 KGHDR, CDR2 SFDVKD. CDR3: CATSDLSTGRTDTQYF. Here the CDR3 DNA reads TGTGCCACCAGTGATTTGTCCACAGGTCGCACAGATACGCAGTATTTT.

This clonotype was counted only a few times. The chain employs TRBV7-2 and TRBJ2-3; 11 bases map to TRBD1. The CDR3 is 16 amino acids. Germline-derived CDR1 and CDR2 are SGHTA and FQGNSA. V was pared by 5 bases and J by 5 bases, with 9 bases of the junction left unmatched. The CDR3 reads CASSVTGQGAGDTQYF. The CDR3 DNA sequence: TGTGCCAGCAGCGTAACCGGACAGGGGGCCGGAGATACGCAGTATTTT.

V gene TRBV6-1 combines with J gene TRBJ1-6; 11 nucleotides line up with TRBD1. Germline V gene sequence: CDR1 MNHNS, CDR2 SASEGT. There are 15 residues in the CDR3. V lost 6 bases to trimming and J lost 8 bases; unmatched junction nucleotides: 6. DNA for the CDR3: TGTGCCAGCAGCAGGACAGGGGGCCAACATTCACCCCTCCACTTT. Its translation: CASSRTGGQHSPLHF.